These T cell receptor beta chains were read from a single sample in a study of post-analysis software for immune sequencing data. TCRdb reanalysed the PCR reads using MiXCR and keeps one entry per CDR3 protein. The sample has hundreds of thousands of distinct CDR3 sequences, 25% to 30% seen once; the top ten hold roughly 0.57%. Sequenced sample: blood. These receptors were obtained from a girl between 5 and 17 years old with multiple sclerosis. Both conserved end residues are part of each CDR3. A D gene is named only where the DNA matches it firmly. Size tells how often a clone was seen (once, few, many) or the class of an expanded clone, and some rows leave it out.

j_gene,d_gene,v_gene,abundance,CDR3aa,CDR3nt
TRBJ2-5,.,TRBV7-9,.,CASRKVIEETQYF,TGTGCCAGCAGGAAGGTGATTGAGGAGACCCAGTACTTC
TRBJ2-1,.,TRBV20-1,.,CSARDIPQGNEQFF,TGCAGTGCTAGAGATATTCCGCAGGGCAATGAGCAGTTCTTC
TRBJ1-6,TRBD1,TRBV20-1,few,CSAGGQGASVSPLHF,TGCAGTGCTGGAGGACAGGGGGCCTCGGTTTCACCCCTCCACTTT
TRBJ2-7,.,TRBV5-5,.,CASSVDTGLVNEQYF,TGTGCCAGCAGCGTAGACACAGGTCTAGTCAACGAGCAGTACTTC
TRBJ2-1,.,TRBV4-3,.,CASSQDWDTGYHNERFF,TGCGCCAGCAGCCAAGATTGGGACACGGGGTACCACAATGAGCGGTTCTTC
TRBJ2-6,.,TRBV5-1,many,CASSLESSGANVLTF,TGCGCCAGCAGCTTGGAGAGTTCTGGGGCCAACGTCCTGACTTTC
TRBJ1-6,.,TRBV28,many,CASSFSRGGTYNSPLHF,TGTGCCAGCAGTTTTTCGAGGGGTGGGACCTATAATTCACCCCTCCACTTT
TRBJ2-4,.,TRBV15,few,CATSGRRKGLSAKNIQYF,TGTGCCACCAGCGGCCGAAGGAAGGGCTTGTCGGCCAAAAACATTCAGTACTTC
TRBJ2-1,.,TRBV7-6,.,CASRRGGLGDEQFF,TGTGCCAGCAGGAGGGGAGGATTGGGCGATGAGCAGTTCTTC
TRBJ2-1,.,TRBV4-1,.,CASSQVLTNEQFF,TGCGCCAGCAGCCAAGTCCTGACCAATGAGCAGTTCTTC
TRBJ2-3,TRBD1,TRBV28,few,CASSYNTGGRTDTQYF,TGTGCCAGCAGCTATAACACAGGGGGCCGGACAGATACGCAGTATTTT
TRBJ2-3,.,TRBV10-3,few,CAIRSSSGTDTQYF,TGTGCCATCAGATCTAGTTCTGGCACAGATACGCAGTATTTT
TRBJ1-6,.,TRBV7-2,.,CASSLVRSPPHF,TGTGCCAGCAGCTTAGTTAGGTCACCCCCCCACTTT
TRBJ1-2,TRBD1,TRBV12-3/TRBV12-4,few,CASSEGATNYGYTF,TGTGCCAGCAGTGAGGGGGCTACGAACTATGGCTACACCTTC
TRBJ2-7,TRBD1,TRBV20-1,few,CSAPDRAYEQYF,TGCAGTGCTCCGGACAGGGCCTACGAGCAGTACTTC
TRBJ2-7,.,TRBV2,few,CASFRGLVPDEQYF,TGTGCCAGCTTCCGAGGTCTAGTCCCTGACGAGCAGTACTTC
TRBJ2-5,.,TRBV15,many,CATSSRTQEGTQYF,TGTGCCACCAGCTCCCGGACGCAGGAGGGGACCCAGTACTTC
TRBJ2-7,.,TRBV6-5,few,CASSYSFGRREQYF,TGTGCCAGCAGTTACTCGTTTGGCAGGCGCGAGCAGTACTTC
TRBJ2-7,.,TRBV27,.,CASSFRDGTYEQYF,TGTGCCAGCAGTTTCAGGGACGGTACCTACGAGCAGTACTTC
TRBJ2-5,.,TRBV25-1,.,CASSELEVKETQYF,TGTGCCAGCAGTGAATTAGAGGTTAAAGAGACCCAGTACTTC
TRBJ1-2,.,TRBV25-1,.,CASSEYRVGGYTF,TGTGCCAGCAGTGAATACAGGGTGGGCGGCTACACCTTC
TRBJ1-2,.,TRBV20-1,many,CSAREQGYGYTF,TGCAGTGCTAGGGAACAGGGCTATGGCTACACCTTC
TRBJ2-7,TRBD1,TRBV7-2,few,CASSLGQEGYEQYF,TGTGCCAGCAGCCTGGGACAGGAGGGGTACGAGCAGTACTTC
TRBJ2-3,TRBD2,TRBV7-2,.,CASSSRSTSGARGTQYF,TGTGCCAGCAGCTCCCGCTCGACTAGCGGGGCCAGGGGTACGCAGTATTTT
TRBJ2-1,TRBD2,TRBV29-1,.,CSVEQAGGPYNEQFF,TGCAGCGTTGAACAGGCGGGGGGGCCCTACAATGAGCAGTTCTTC
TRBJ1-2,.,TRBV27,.,CASRKRGRGNYGYTF,TGTGCCAGCAGGAAAAGGGGCAGGGGCAACTATGGCTACACCTTC
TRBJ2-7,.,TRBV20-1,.,CSARTGFYEQYF,TGCAGTGCAAGGACGGGCTTCTACGAGCAGTACTTC
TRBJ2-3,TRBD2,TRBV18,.,CASSTSGTSPDTQYF,TGTGCCAGCTCCACTTCCGGGACTAGTCCAGATACGCAGTATTTT
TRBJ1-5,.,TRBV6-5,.,CASSRDGYQPQHF,TGTGCCAGCAGTCGCGATGGTTATCAGCCCCAGCATTTT
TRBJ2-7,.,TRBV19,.,CASSIETGGSYEQYF,TGTGCCAGTAGTATAGAGACCGGAGGCTCCTACGAGCAGTACTTC
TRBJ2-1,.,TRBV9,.,CASSPPIAVHEQFF,TGTGCCAGCAGCCCCCCCATTGCTGTCCATGAGCAGTTCTTC
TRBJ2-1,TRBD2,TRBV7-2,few,CASNGLAGKTSYNEQFF,TGTGCCAGCAACGGGCTAGCGGGAAAGACGTCCTACAATGAGCAGTTCTTC
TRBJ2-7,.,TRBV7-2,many,CASSLVGASYEQYF,TGTGCCAGCAGCTTGGTCGGCGCCTCCTACGAGCAGTACTTC
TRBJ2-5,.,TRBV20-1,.,CRARIGQETQYF,TGCAGGGCTAGGATTGGGCAAGAGACCCAGTACTTC
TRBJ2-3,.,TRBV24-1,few,CATSVGSTDTQYF,TGTGCCACCAGTGTAGGGAGCACAGATACGCAGTATTTT
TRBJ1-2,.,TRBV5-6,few,CASSLMGPGSYGYTF,TGTGCCAGCAGCTTGATGGGTCCCGGATCCTATGGCTACACCTTC
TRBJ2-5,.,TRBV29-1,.,CSAKLKETQYF,TGCAGCGCGAAACTCAAAGAGACCCAGTACTTC
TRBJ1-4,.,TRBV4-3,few,CASSRSDGSYWEKLFF,TGCGCCAGCAGCCGATCGGACGGGTCTTATTGGGAAAAACTGTTTTTT
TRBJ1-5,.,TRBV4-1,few,CASSQDRGFGQPQHF,TGCGCCAGCAGCCAAGATCGGGGCTTCGGGCAGCCCCAGCATTTT
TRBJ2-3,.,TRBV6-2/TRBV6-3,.,CASRTGAVDTQYF,TGTGCCAGCCGAACGGGGGCGGTTGATACGCAGTATTTT
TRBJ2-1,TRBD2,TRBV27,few,CASSLSLADYNEQFF,TGTGCCAGCAGTTTATCACTAGCGGACTACAATGAGCAGTTCTTC
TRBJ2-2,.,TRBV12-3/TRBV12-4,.,CATLWTRNTGELFF,TGTGCCACGTTATGGACAAGAAACACCGGGGAGCTGTTTTTT
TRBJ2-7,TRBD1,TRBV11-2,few,CASSSAGTGQYEQYF,TGTGCCAGCAGCTCCGCAGGGACAGGGCAGTACGAGCAGTACTTC
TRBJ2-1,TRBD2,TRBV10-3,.,CAISRTSGGAYNEQFF,TGTGCCATCAGTCGGACTAGCGGGGGAGCTTACAATGAGCAGTTCTTC